The 9 T cell receptor beta chains in this list originate from one sample, sequenced in a study of blood T cell repertoires in COVID-19. Sequenced by immunoSEQ multiplex PCR; TCRdb stores in-frame clones only, minus some. Among 18,000 or so clones listed, 77% were seen once. Sequences were obtained from peripheral blood. The receptors derive from an older man with COVID-19, enrolled during active disease.

This chain connects TRBV6-2 or TRBV6-3 to TRBJ2-7, with D unresolved. The germline V gene encodes CDR1 MNHEY and CDR2 SVGEGT. V gave up 5 bases and J gave up 6 bases, with 20 bases separating them. This CDR3 has 15 residues. DNA for the CDR3: TGTGCCAGCAGTGGTCTGGGCAGGTCCACCGCCGAGCAGTACTTC. It yields the protein CASSGLGRSTAEQYF.

The chain couples TRBV9 to TRBJ2-2; 9 positions agree with TRBD1. This CDR3 region has 14 residues. V lost 8 bases to trimming and J lost 5 bases; unmatched junction nucleotides: 7. Per germline, CDR1 SGDLS and CDR2 YYNGEE. CDR3 region: CASGTGGMTGELFF. The DNA of the CDR3 is TGTGCCAGTGGCACAGGGGGCATGACCGGGGAGCTGTTTTTT.

The chain employs TRBV12-3 or TRBV12-4 and TRBJ1-3, with 7 positions matching TRBD1. V was pared by 6 bases and J by 6 bases, with 5 bases of the junction left unmatched. The CDR3 sequence is 13 residues long. This chain's CDR3 is CASRGRGENTIYF. The CDR3 DNA sequence: TGTGCCAGCAGAGGCAGGGGGGAAAACACCATATATTTT.

This CDR3 is CASRGQREFYNEQFF. The CDR3 nucleotides are TGTGCCAGCAGAGGCCAGCGGGAGTTCTACAATGAGCAGTTCTTC. V is TRBV7-9 and J is TRBJ2-1, with 8 bases identical to TRBD2. V dropped 6 bases and J dropped 3; count of bases not matched to a gene: 7. Germline-derived CDR1 and CDR2 are SEHNR and FQNEAQ (reference sequence). The CDR3 is 15 amino acids.

This clone is a singleton in its sample. The chain is built from TRBV6-5 and TRBJ2-7; 8 nucleotides match TRBD1. Trimming took 0 bases from V and 2 from J; bases not matched to a gene: 0. CDR1 MNHEY and CDR2 SVGAGI come from the germline V gene. The CDR3 has 14 amino acids. The CDR3 spells CASSYSTGAYEQYF. The DNA of the CDR3 is TGTGCCAGCAGTTACTCGACAGGGGCCTACGAGCAGTACTTC.

The chain combines TRBV4-3 with TRBJ1-2; D perhaps matches TRBD1 (6 bases). The V end lost 1 base, the J end lost 4 bases, and 16 bases lay between the germline ends. The CDR3 sequence is 16 residues long. Germline assignment: CDR1 LGHNA and CDR2 YSLEER. The CDR3 region has the DNA TGCGCCAGCAGCCAAGGGCCAGGCAGGGGAGCCTATGGCTACACCTTC. Protein sequence: CASSQGPGRGAYGYTF.

The V call is TRBV30, the J call TRBJ1-3, with D uncertain. CDR1 is GTSNPN, CDR2 SVGIG, per germline (reference sequence). The V end lost 4 bases, the J end lost 4 bases, and 8 bases lay between the germline ends. The length of the CDR3 is 12 residues. CDR3 sequence: CAWNPGGNTIYF. The CDR3 bases are TGTGCCTGGAATCCGGGGGGAAACACCATATATTTT.

The CDR3 reads CASSGTVFRGYTF. The CDR3 nucleotides are TGTGCCAGCAGCGGGACAGTTTTTCGGGGCTACACCTTC. This rearrangement joins TRBV28 to TRBJ1-2; 7 nucleotides align to TRBD1. CDR3 size: 13 residues. The junction had 9 bases not matched to a gene; V was cut back by 6 bases and J by 8 bases. Germline V lookup: CDR1 MDHEN, CDR2 SYDVKM.

The rearrangement uses TRBV12-5 and TRBJ2-5; the D is unclear. The germline V gene encodes CDR1 LGHNT and CDR2 FRNRAP. The CDR3 has 12 residues. Between the trimmed V and J ends, which lost 5 bases and 4 bases, there was a span of 8 bases. The CDR3 nucleotides are TGTGCTAGTGGTCCTACCCCAGAGACCCAGTACTTC. Translating it yields CASGPTPETQYF. The entire variable domain, with the rest obtained from reference TRBV12-5 and TRBJ2-5, is as follows: DARVTQTPRHKVTEMGQEVTMRCQPILGHNTVFWYRQTMMQGLELLAYFRNRAPLDDSGMPKDRFSAEMPDATLATLKIQPSEPRDSAVYFCASGPTPETQYFGPGTRLLVL.